The present T cell receptor beta chain was sequenced within a study of cytomegalovirus exposure and HLA in healthy donors. General observations from the study: The listing of 150 or so TCR beta chains classed them as cytomegalovirus-associated.

Trimming took 5 bases from V and 3 from J; bases not matched to a gene: 6. This CDR3 region has 14 residues. Germline CDR1 and CDR2: SEHNR and FQNEAQ (reference sequence). About this clone itself: Its antigen is unidentified.

Vbeta (60) and Jbeta (13) primers were used in the PCR. Libraries were prepared by immunoSEQ multiplex PCR; TCRdb keeps only in-frame clonotypes and omits some of them. The table includes about 120,000 clones, under 85% detected once. This receptor was identified in a man aged 18-30 years in good health and CMV-seropositive. The sequenced sample consisted of PBMCs. The chain recombines TRBV7-9 with TRBJ1-2; 7 nucleotides align to TRBD1. CDR3 protein: CASSLKGGHYGYTF. In DNA, the CDR3 is TGTGCCAGCAGCCTTAAAGGGGGCCACTATGGCTACACCTTC.